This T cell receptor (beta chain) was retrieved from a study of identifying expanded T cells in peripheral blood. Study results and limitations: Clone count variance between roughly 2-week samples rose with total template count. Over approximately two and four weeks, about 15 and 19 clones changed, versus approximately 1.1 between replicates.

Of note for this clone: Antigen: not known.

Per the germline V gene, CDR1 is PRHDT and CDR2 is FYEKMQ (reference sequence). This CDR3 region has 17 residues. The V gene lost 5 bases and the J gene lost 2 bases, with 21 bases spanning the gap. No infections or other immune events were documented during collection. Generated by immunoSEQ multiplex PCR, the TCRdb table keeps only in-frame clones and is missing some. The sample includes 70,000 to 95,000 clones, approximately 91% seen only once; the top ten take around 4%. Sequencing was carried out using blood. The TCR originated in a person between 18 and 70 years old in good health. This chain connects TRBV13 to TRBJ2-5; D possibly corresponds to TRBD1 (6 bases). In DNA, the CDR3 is TGTGCCAGCAGCACCCCCCCGGGACAACGACGGCAAGAGACCCAGTACTTC. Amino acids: CASSTPPGQRRQETQYF.